This entry describes one T cell receptor beta chain. This sample is part of a study of T cell changes during pregnancy in multiple sclerosis. Assay used: immunoSEQ multiplex PCR; TCRdb lists only in-frame clones, some missing. Counted here are tens of thousands of clones, about 87% occurring once; the ten biggest clones make up roughly 0.9%. Material: peripheral blood, obtained in the first trimester of pregnancy. This receptor was obtained from a female donor in good health, enrolled as a control in a pregnancy study.

The CDR3 loop reads CASSRTVYDQPQHF. The DNA for the CDR3 is TGTGCCAGTAGTAGGACAGTTTATGATCAGCCCCAGCATTTT. The chain uses TRBV19 and TRBJ1-5; possibly TRBD1 for D (6 bases). The CDR3 has 14 residues. Per the germline V gene, CDR1 is LNHDA and CDR2 is SQIVND (reference sequence). Trimming pared 4 bases from V and 5 bases from J, leaving 12 bases between.